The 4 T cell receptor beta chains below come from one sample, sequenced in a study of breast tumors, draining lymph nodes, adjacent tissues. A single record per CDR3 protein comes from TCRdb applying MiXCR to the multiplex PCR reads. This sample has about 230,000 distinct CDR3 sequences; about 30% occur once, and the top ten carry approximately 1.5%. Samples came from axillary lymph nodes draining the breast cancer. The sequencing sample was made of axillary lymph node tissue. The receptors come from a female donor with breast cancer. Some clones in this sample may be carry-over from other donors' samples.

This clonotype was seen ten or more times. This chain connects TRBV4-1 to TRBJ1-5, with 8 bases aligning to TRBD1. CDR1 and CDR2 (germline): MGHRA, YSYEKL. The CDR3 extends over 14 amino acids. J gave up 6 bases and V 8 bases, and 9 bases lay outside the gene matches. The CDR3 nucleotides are TGCGCCAGCCGGGCAGGGGGCGCGGGTCAGCCCCAGCATTTT. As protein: CASRAGGAGQPQHF.

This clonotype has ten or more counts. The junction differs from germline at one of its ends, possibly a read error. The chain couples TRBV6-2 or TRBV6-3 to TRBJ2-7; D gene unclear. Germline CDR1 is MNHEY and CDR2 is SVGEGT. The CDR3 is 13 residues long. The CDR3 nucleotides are TGTGCCAACAGTTACGGTTCCTCTTCCGAGCAGTACTTC. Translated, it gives CANSYGSSSEQYF.

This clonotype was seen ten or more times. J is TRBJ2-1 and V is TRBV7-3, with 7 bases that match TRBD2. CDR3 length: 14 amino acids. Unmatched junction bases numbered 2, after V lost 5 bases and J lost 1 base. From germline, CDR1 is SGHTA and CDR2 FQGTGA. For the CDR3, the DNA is TGTGCCAGCAGCGTCGGGGGGTCCTACAATGAGCAGTTCTTC. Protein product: CASSVGGSYNEQFF.

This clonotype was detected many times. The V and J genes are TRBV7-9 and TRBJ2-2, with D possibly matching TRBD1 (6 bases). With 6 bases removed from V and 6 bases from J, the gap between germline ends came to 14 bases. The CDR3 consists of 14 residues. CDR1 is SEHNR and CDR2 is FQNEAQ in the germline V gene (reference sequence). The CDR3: CASRNTGLPGELFF. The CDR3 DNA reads TGTGCCAGCAGAAATACAGGGCTCCCCGGGGAGCTGTTTTTT.